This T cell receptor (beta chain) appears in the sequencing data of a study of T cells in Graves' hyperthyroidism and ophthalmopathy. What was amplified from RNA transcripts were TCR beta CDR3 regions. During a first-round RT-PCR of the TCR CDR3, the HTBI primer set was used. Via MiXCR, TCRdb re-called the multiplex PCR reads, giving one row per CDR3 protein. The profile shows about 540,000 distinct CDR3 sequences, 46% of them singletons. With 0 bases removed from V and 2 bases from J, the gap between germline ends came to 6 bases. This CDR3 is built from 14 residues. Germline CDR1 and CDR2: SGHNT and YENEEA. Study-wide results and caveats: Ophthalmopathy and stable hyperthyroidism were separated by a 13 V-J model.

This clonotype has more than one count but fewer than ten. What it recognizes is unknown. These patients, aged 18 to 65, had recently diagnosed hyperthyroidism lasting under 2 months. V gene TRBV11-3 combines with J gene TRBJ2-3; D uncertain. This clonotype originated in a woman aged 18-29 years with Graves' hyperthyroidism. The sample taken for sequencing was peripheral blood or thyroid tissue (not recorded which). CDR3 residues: CASSLDYSTDTQYF. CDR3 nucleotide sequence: TGTGCCAGCAGCTTAGACTACTCCACAGATACGCAGTATTTT.